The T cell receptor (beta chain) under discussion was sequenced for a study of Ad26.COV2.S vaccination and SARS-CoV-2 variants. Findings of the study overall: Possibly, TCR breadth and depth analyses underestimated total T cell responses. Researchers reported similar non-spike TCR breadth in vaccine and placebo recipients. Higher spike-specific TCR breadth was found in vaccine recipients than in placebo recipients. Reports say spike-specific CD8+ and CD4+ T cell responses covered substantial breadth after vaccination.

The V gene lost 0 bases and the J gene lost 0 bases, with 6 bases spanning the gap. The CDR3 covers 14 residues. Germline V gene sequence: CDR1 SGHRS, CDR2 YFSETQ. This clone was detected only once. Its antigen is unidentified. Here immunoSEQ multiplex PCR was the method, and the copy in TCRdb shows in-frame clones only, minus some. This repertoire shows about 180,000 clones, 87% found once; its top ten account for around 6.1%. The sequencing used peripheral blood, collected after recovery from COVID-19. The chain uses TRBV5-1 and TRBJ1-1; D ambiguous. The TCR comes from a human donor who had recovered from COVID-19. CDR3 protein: CASSLVVMNTEAFF. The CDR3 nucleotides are TGCGCCAGCAGCTTGGTGGTTATGAACACTGAAGCTTTCTTT. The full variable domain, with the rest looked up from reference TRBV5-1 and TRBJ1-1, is KAGVTQTPRYLIKTRGQQVTLSCSPISGHRSVSWYQQTPGQGLQFLFEYFSETQRNKGNFPGRFSGRQFSNSRSEMNVSTLELGDSALYLCASSLVVMNTEAFFGQGTRLTVV.